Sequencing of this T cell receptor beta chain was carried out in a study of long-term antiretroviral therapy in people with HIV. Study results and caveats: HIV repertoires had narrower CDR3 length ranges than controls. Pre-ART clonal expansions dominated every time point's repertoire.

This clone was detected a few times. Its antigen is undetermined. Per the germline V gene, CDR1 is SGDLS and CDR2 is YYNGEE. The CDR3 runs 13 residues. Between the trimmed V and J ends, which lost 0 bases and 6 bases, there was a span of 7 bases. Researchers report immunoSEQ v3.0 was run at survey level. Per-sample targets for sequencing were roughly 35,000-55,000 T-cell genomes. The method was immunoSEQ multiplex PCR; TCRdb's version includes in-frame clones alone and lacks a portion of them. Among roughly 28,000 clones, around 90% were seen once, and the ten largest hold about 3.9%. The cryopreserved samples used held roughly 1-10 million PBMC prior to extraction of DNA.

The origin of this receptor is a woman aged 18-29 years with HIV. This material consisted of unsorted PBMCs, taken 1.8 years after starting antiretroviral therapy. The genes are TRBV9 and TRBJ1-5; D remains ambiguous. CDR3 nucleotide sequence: TGTGCCAGCAGCGTAGGGATCTCTCAGCCCCAGCATTTT. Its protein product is CASSVGISQPQHF. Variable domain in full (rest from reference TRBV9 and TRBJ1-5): DSGVTQTPKHLITATGQRVTLRCSPRSGDLSVYWYQQSLDQGLQFLIQYYNGEERAKGNILERFSAQQFPDLHSELNLSSLELGDSALYFCASSVGISQPQHFGDGTRLSIL.